This passage covers 2 T cell receptor beta chains from one sample sequenced in a study of molecular identifiers for immune sequencing clone quantification listed by TCRdb under 2018. The method behind the library was PCR. The run used a NextSeq 500. TCRdb trimmed the raw reads at Q25, called clones with MiXCR and kept productive beta chains. Each entry is one CDR3 protein sequence, shown with its most common DNA and genes. The sample profile shows roughly 10,000 distinct CDR3 sequences; roughly 22% of them were found once. The ten largest clones add up to 1.5% of the sample. The sample consisted of naive CD8+ T cells from blood, with Jurkat cell RNA spiked in. Interpreted using the paper, the cell subset or site label stands for: FACS-sorted CD8+CD4-CCR7+CD45RA+ naive T cells. The receptors stem from a human donor in good health. Some libraries in this study had Jurkat cell RNA spiked in.

This clonotype was counted a few times. A read error may be the cause here, since a much bigger clone is one base away. J is TRBJ2-5 and V is TRBV12-3 or TRBV12-4; the match to TRBD1 covers 12 bases. The CDR3 consists of 18 residues. The CDR3 region is CACSGSWDRGLSGETQYF. The DNA of the CDR3 is TGTGCCTGCAGTGGGTCTTGGGACAGGGGGCTGAGTGGAGAGACCCAGTACTTC.

Many counts were recorded for this clonotype. V gene TRBV7-9 combines with J gene TRBJ1-2, with D perhaps matching TRBD1 (5 bases). Trimming shortened V by 5 bases and J by 3 bases, and 10 bases separated the two germline ends. This CDR3 is 13 amino acids long. The germline V gene has CDR1 SEHNR and CDR2 FQNEAQ (reference sequence). CDR3 in DNA: TGTGCCAGCAGCATGGACACCGACTATGGCTACACCTTC. Protein product: CASSMDTDYGYTF.